A single TCR beta chain is shown here with its context. Its specificity is not known. The sample contains more than one DNA sequence encoding this CDR3. The sample comes from a study of shared clonotypes between healthy human individuals. Study details: Every donor yielded three CD4 naive, three CD4 memory, two CD8 naive and one CD8 memory plate.

Losses at the gene ends were 1 base for V and 8 bases for J; bases not matched to a gene: 7. This CDR3 has 15 residues. Germline-derived CDR1 and CDR2 are MNHNS and SASEGT. Whole-study results and caveats: Estimated clonotype richness was generally higher in naive than memory subsets.

Deep-level settings were used for running the assay. On sorted subsets, replicate PCRs used approximately 190 ng DNA, or some 28,000 T cell genomes. The assay was immunoSEQ multiplex PCR, and TCRdb's table has in-frame clones only and misses some. The sample carries about 1.1 million clones, about four fifths recorded once. The material sequenced was memory CD4+ T cells from PBMCs. Subset specified: CD45RA-negative fraction. The TCR originated in a man aged 18 to 29 in good health. Some clones in this sample may be carry-over from other donors' samples. This chain uses TRBV6-1 with TRBJ2-2; 7 nucleotides agree with TRBD1. DNA of the CDR3: TGTGCCAGCAGTGAAGAGATTACAGGGGCGGGGGAGCTGTTTTTT. Residues: CASSEEITGAGELFF.